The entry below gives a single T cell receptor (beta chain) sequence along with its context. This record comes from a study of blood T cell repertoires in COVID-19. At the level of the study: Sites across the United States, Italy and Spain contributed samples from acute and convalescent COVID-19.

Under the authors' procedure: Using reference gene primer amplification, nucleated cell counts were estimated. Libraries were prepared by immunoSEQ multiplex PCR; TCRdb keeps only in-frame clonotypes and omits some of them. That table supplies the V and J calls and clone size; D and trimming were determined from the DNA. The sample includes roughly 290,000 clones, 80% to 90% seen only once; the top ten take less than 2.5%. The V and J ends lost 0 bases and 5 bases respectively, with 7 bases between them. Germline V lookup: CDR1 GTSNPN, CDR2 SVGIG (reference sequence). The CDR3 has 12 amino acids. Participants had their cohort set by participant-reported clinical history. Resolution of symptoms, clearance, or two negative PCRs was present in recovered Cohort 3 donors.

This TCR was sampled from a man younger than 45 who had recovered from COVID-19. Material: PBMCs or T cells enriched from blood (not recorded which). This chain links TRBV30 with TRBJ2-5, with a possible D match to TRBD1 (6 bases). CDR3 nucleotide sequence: TGTGCCTGGAGTGTTAGGGGGGAGACCCAGTACTTC. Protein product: CAWSVRGETQYF.